Here is one T cell receptor delta chain with its context. The sample holds other DNA sequences that translate to the same CDR3. The CDR3 extends over 15 amino acids. CDR1 and CDR2 from the germline V gene are GEAIGNYY and EKD. V was pared by 1 base and J by 0 bases, with 2 bases of the junction left unmatched. This sample was included in a study of gamma-delta T cells after stem cell transplantation. TCRdb called clones from the RT-PCR reads again using CATT. The profile shows 1,500 to 2,000 delta-chain clones, around 50% of them singletons. This chain joins TRDV2 and TRDJ1; 9 nucleotides match TRDD3. Material for sequencing was gamma-delta T cells. This TCR was sampled from a human donor. It is not recorded whose cells these are; they may come from a transplant donor. CDR3: CACDTLGEYTDKLIF. Here the CDR3 DNA reads TGTGCCTGTGACACACTGGGGGAGTACACCGATAAACTCATCTTT.